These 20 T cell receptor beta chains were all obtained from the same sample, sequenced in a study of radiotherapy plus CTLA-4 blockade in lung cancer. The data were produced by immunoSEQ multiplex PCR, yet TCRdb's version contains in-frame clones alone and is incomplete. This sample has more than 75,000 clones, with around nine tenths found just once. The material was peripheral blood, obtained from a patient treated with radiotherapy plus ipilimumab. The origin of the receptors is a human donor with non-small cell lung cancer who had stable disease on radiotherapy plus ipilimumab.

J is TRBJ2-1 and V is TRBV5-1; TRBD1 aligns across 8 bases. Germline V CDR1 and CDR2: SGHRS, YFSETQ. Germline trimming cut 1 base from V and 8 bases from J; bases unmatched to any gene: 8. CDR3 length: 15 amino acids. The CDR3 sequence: CASSLTGQGGDEQFF. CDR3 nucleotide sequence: TGCGCCAGCAGCTTGACTGGACAGGGTGGGGATGAGCAGTTCTTC.

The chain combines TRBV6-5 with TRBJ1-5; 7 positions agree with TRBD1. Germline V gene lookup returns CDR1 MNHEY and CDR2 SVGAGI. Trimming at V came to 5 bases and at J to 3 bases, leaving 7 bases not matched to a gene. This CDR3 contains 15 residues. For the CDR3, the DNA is TGTGCCAGCAGTGGACAGGTAGGGTCCAATCAGCCCCAGCATTTT. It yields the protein CASSGQVGSNQPQHF.

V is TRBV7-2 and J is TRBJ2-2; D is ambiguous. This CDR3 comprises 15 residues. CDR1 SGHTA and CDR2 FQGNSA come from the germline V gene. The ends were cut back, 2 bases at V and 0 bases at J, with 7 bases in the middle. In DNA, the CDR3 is TGTGCCAGCAGCTTACAACAGACGAACACCGGGGAGCTGTTTTTT. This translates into CASSLQQTNTGELFF.

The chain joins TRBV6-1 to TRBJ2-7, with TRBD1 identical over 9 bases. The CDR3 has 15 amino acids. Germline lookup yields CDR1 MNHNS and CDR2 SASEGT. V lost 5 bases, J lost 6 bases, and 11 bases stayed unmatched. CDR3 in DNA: TGTGCCAGCAGTTTCCGGGACAGGGCTCACCTCGAGCAGTACTTC. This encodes CASSFRDRAHLEQYF.

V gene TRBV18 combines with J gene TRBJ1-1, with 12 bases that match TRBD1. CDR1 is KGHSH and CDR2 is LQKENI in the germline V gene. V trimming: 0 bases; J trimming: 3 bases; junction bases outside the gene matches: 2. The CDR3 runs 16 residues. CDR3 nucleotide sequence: TGTGCCAGCTCACCACCGGGACAGGGGGCTGACACTGAAGCTTTCTTT. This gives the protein CASSPPGQGADTEAFF.

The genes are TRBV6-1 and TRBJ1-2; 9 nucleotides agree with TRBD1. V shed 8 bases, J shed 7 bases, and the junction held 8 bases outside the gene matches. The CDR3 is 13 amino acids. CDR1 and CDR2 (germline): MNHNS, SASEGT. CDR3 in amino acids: CASHRGQGFGYTF. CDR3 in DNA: TGTGCCAGCCATAGGGGACAGGGATTTGGCTACACCTTC.

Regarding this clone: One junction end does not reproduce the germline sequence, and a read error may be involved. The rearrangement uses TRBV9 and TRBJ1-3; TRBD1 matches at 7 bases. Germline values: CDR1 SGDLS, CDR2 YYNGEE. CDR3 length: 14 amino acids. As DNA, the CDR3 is TGTGCCAACAGCGGGCGACAGGGAAGAAACACCATATATTTT. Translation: CANSGRQGRNTIYF.

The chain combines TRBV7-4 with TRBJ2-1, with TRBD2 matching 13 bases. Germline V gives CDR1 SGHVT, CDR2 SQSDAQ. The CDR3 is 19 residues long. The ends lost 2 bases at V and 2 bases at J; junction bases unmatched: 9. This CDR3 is CASSLSGTSGIPPYNEQFF. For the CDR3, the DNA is TGTGCCAGCAGCTTAAGTGGGACTAGCGGGATTCCTCCCTACAATGAGCAGTTCTTC.

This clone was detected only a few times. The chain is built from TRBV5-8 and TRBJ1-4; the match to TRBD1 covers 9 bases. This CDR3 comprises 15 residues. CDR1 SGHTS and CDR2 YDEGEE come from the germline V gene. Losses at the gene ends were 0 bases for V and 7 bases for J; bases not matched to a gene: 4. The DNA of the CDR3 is TGTGCCAGCAGCTTGGCACAGGGGGCGGGTGAAAAACTGTTTTTT. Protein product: CASSLAQGAGEKLFF.

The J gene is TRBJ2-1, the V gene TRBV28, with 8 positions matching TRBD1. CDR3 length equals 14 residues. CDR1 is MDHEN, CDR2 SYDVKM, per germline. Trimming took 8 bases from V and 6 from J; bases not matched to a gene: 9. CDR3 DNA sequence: TGTGCCAGCCGTCAGGACAGGGTAGGCAATGAGCAGTTCTTC. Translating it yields CASRQDRVGNEQFF.

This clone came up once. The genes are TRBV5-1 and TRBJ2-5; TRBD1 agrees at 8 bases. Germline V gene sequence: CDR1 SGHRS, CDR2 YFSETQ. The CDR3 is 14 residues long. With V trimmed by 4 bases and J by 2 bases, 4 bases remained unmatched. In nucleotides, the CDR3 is TGCGCCAGCAGCCTTGGACAGGGTCAAGAGACCCAGTACTTC. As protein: CASSLGQGQETQYF.

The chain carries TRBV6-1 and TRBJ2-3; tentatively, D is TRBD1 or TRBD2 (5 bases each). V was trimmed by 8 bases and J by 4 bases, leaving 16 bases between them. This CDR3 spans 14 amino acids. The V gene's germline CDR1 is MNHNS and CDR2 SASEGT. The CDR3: CASGKRGVADTQYF. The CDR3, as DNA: TGTGCCAGCGGTAAGAGGGGCGTCGCAGATACGCAGTATTTT.

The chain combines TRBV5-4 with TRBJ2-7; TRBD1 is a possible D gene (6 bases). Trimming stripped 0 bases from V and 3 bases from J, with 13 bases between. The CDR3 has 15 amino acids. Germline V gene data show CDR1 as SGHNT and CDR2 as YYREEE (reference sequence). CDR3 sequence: CASSLEGVRGYEQYF. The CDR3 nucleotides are TGTGCCAGCAGCTTGGAGGGGGTCCGTGGCTACGAGCAGTACTTC.

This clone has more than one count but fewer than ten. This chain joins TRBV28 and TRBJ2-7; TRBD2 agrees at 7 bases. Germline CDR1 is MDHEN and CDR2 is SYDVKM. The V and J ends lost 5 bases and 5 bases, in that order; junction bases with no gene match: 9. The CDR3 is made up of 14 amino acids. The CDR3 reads CASSTGVGRDEQYF. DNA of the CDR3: TGTGCCAGCAGTACTGGGGTAGGGAGGGACGAGCAGTACTTC.

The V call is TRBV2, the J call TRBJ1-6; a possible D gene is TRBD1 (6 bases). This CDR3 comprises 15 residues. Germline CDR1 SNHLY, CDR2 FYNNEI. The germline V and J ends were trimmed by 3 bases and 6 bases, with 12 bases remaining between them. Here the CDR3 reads CASSDGRGANSPLHF. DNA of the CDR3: TGTGCCAGCAGTGACGGGAGGGGGGCTAATTCACCCCTCCACTTT.

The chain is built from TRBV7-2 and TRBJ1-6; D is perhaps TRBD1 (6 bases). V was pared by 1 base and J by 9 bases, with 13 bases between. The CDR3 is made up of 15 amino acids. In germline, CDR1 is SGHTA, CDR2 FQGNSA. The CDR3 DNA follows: TGTGCCAGCAGCTTAGATGGGGGCGCCGCTTCACCCCTCCACTTT. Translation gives CASSLDGGAASPLHF.

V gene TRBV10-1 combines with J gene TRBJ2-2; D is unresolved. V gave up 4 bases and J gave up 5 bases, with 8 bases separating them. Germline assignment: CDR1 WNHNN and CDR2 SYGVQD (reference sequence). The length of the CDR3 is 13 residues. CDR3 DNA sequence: TGCGCCAGCAGTGTGGACCCGACCGGGGAGCTGTTTTTT. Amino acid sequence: CASSVDPTGELFF.

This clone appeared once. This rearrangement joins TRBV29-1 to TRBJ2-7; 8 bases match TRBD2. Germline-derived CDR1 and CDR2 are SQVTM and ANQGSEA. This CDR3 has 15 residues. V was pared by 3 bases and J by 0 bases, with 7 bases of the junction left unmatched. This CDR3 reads CSVDIGRGVSYEQYF. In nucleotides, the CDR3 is TGCAGCGTTGATATCGGGCGGGGGGTCTCCTACGAGCAGTACTTC.

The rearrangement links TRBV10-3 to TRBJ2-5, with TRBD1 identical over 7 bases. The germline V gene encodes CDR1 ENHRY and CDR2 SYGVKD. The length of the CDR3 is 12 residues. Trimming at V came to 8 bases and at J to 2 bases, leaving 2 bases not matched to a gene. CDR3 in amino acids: CAIARGQETQYF. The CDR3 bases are TGTGCCATCGCCAGGGGGCAAGAGACCCAGTACTTC.

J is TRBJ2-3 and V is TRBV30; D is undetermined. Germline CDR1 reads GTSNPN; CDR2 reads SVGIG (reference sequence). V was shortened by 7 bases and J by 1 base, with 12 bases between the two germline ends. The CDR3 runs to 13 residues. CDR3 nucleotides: TGTGCCTCCTCGAGAAGAGGCACAGATACGCAGTATTTT. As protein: CASSRRGTDTQYF.